The T cell receptor beta chain described here comes from a study of CD8 T cells in ankylosing spondylitis. Whole-study results and caveats: From matched ankylosing spondylitis synovial fluid, disease-linked clones were reportedly recovered at significantly enriched levels. Apparently characteristic of ankylosing spondylitis blood was a TCR beta motif (roughly eight highly homologous variants).

Construction of TCR beta libraries was performed using quantitative 5'-RACE with molecular barcodes. MiXCR was run by TCRdb on the 5' RACE reads, yielding one entry per CDR3 protein. The data hold hundreds of thousands of distinct CDR3 sequences, with roughly a sixth observed a single time. Comment on this clonotype: What it binds is not known.

The CDR3 loop spans 14 amino acids. Germline V gene sequence: CDR1 WSHSY, CDR2 SAAADI. V trimming: 2 bases; J trimming: 4 bases; junction bases outside the gene matches: 4. Sequencing input: blood, either unsorted or a sorted T cell fraction (not recorded which). The TCR sequence derives from a male donor with ankylosing spondylitis. This chain uses TRBV10-2 with TRBJ1-1; 7 bases are shared with TRBD1. CDR3 sequence (DNA): TGCGCCAGCAGTGAGGGGACAGCAGCCACTGAAGCTTTCTTT. It translates to CASSEGTAATEAFF.